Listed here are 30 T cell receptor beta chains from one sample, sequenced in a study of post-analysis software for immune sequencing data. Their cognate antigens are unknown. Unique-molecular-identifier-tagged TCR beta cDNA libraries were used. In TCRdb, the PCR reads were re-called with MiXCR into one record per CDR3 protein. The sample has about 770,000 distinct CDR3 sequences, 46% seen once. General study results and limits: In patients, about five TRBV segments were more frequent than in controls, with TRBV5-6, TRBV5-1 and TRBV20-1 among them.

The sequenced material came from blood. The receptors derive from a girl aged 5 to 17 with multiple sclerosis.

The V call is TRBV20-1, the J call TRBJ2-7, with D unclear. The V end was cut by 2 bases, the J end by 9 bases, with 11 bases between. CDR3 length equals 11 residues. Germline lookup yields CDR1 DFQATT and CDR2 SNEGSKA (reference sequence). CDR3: CSARSRVGQYF. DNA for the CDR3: TGCAGTGCTAGATCCCGGGTGGGGCAGTACTTC.

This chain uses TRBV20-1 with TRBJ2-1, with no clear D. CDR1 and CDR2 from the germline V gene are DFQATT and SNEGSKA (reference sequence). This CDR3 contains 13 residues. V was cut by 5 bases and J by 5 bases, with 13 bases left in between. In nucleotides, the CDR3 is TGCAGTGCTCGAAGTGGGTGGGACAATGAGCAGTTCTTC. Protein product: CSARSGWDNEQFF.

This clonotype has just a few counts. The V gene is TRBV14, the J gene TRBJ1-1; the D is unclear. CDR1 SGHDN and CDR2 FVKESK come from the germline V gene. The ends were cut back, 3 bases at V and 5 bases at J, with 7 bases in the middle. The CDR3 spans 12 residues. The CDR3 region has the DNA TGTGCCAGCAGCCAGGTCGTAACTGAAGCTTTCTTT. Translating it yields CASSQVVTEAFF.

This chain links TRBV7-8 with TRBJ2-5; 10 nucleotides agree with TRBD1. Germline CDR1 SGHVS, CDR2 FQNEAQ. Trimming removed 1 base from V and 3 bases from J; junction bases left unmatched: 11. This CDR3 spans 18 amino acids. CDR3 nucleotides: TGTGCCAGCAGCTTAGGGAGCCCCTGGACAGGGGGGGAAGAGACCCAGTACTTC. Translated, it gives CASSLGSPWTGGEETQYF.

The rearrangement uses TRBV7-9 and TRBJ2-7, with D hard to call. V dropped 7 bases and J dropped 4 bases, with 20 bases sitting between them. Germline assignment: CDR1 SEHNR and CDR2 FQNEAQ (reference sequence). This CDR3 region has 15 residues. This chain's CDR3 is CASTKRSELGYEQYF. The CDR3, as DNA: TGTGCCAGCACCAAACGGTCGGAGTTGGGGTACGAGCAGTACTTC.

The CDR3 sequence is CASSGGLYNYEQYF. CDR3 sequence (DNA): TGTGCCAGCAGTGGGGGACTGTACAACTACGAGCAGTACTTC. This chain links TRBV12-3 or TRBV12-4 with TRBJ2-7; the D gene is possibly TRBD2 (6 bases). V dropped 5 bases and J dropped 3 bases, with 14 bases sitting between them. The length of the CDR3 is 14 residues.

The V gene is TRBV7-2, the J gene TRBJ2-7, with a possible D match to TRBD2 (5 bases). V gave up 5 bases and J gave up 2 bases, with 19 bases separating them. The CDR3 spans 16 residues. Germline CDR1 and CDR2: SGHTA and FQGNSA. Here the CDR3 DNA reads TGTGCCAGCAGCCCGATTAGCGCCCCATCCCCCTACGAGCAGTACTTC. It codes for CASSPISAPSPYEQYF.

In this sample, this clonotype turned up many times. The CDR3 DNA is TGTGCCAGCAGCCCGGGACTCTCAGGCGAGCAGTACTTC. This translates into CASSPGLSGEQYF. The chain couples TRBV6-5 to TRBJ2-7; D possibly corresponds to TRBD2 (6 bases). The CDR3 has 13 amino acids. V dropped 6 bases and J dropped 6 bases, with 15 bases sitting between them. Germline CDR1 and CDR2: MNHEY and SVGAGI.

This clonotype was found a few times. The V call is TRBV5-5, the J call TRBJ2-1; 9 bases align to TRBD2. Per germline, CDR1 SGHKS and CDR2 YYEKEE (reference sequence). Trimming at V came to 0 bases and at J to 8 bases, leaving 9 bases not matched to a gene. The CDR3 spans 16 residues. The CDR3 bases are TGTGCCAGCAGCTTGGTTCCTAGCGGGAATATCGATGAGCAGTTCTTC. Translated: CASSLVPSGNIDEQFF. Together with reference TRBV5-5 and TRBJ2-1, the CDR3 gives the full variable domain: DAGVTQSPTHLIKTRGQQVTLRCSPISGHKSVSWYQQVLGQGPQFIFQYYEKEERGRGNFPDRFSARQFPNYSSELNVNALLLGDSALYLCASSLVPSGNIDEQFFGPGTRLTVL.

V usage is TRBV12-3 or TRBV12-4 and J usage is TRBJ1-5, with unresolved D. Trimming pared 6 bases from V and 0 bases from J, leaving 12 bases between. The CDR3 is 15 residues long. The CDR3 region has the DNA TGTGCCAGCAGCCCGACAAGTTATAGCAATCAGCCCCAGCATTTT. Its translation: CASSPTSYSNQPQHF.

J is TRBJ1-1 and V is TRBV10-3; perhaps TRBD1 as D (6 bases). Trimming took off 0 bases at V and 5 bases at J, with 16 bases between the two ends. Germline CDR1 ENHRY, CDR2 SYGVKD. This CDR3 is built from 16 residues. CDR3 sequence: CAISESITGFGTEAFF. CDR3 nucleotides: TGTGCCATCAGTGAGTCGATCACAGGGTTTGGGACTGAAGCTTTCTTT.

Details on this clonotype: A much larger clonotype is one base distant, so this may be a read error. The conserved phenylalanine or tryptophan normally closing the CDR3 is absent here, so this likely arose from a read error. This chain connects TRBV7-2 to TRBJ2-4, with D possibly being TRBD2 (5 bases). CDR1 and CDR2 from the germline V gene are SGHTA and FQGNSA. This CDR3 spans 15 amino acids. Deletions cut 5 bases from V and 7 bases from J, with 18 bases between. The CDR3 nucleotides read TGTGCCAGCAGCCCCGCGCTAGCCCGGATTAACATTCAGTACATC. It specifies CASSPALARINIQYI.

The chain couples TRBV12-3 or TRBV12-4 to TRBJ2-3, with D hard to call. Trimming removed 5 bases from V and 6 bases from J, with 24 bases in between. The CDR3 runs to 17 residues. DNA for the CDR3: TGTGCCAGCAGTCCGCGATTAAATCCCTCGGCATCCGATACGCAGTATTTT. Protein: CASSPRLNPSASDTQYF.

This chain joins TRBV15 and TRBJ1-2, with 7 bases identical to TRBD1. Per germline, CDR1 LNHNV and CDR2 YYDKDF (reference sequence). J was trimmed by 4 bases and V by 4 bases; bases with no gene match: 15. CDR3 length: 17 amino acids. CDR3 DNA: TGTGCCACCAGCAAATTACCCAGACAGGGACCCTCCTATGGCTACACCTTC. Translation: CATSKLPRQGPSYGYTF.

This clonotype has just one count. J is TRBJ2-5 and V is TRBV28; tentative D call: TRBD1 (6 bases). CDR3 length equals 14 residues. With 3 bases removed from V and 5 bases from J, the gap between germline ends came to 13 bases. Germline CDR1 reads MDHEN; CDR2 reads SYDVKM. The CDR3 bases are TGTGCCAGCAGTTTTTTAGGGGGATTGGAGACCCAGTACTTC. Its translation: CASSFLGGLETQYF. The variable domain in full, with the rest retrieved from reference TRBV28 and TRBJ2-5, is DVKVTQSSRYLVKRTGEKVFLECVQDMDHENMFWYRQDPGLGLRLIYFSYDVKMKEKGDIPEGYSVSREKKERFSLILESASTNQTSMYLCASSFLGGLETQYFGPGTRLLVL.

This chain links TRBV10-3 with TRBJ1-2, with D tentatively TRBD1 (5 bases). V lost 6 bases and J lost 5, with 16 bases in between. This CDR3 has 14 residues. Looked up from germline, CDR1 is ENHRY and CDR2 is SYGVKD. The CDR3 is CAIRTLTQEYGYTF. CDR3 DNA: TGTGCCATCAGGACCCTGACACAGGAGTATGGCTACACCTTC.

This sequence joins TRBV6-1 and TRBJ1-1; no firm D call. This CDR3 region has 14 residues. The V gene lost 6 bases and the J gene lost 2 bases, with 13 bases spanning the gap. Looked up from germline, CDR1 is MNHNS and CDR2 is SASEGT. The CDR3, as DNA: TGTGCCAGCAGGAGGGAGGGAACAAACACTGAAGCTTTCTTT. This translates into CASRREGTNTEAFF.

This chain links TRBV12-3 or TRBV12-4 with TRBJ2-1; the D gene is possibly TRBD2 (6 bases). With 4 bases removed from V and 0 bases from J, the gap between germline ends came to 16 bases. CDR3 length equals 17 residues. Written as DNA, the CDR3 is TGTGCCAGCAGTTCCCACCTTAGCGGTCCCTCCTACAATGAGCAGTTCTTC. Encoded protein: CASSSHLSGPSYNEQFF.

DNA for the CDR3: TGTGCCAGCAGTTACTCGACGGCTCCTGGGGACTATGGCTACACCTTC. Protein sequence: CASSYSTAPGDYGYTF. The chain combines TRBV6-6 with TRBJ1-2; D uncertain. CDR1 and CDR2 from the germline V gene are MNHNY and SVGAGI (reference sequence). Deletions cut 0 bases from V and 3 bases from J, with 14 bases between. The CDR3 length is 16 residues.

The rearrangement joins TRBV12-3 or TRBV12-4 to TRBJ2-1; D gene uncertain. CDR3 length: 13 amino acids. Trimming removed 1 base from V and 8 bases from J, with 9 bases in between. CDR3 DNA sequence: TGTGCCAGCAGTTTAGAGGTCGAGTATGAGCAGTTCTTC. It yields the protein CASSLEVEYEQFF.

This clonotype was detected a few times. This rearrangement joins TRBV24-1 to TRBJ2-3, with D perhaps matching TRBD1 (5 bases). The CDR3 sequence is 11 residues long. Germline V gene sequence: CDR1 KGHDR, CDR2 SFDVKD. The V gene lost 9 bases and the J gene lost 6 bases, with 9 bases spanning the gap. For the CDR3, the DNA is TGTGCCACCGGTTACAGGGATACGCAGTATTTT. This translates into CATGYRDTQYF.

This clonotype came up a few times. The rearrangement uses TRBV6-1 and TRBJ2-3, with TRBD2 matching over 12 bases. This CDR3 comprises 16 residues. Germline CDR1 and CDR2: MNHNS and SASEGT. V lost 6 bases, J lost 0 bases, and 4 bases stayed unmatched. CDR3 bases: TGTGCCAGCAGACCTCTAGCGGGGGGGAGCACAGATACGCAGTATTTT. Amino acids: CASRPLAGGSTDTQYF.

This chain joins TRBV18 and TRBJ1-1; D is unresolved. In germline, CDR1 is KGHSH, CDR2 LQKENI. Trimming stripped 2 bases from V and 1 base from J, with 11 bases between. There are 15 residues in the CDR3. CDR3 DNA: TGTGCCAGCTCACCATGGTACAAGGGGAACACTGAAGCTTTCTTT. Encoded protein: CASSPWYKGNTEAFF.

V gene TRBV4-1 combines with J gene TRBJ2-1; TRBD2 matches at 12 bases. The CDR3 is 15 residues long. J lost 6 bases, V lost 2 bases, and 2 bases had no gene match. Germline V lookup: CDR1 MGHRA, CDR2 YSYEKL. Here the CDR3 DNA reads TGCGCCAGCAGCCAACCGACTAGCGGGAGCAATGAGCAGTTCTTC. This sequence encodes CASSQPTSGSNEQFF.

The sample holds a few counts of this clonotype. Here the CDR3 reads CAIKGLAGETQYF. CDR3 bases: TGTGCCATCAAAGGACTAGCCGGCGAGACCCAGTACTTC. V is TRBV10-3 and J is TRBJ2-5; 8 nucleotides agree with TRBD2. This CDR3 has 13 amino acids. Looked up from germline, CDR1 is ENHRY and CDR2 is SYGVKD. J gave up 5 bases and V 7 bases, and 6 bases lay outside the gene matches.

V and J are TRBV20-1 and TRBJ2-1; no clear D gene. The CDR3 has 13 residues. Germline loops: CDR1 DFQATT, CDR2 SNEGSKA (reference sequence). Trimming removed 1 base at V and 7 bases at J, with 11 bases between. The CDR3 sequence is CSARASPSNEQFF. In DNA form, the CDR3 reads TGCAGTGCTAGAGCCTCCCCTTCAAATGAGCAGTTCTTC.

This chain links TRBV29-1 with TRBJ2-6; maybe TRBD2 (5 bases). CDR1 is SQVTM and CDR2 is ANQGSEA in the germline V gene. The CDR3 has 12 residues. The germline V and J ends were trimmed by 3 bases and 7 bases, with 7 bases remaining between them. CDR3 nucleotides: TGCAGCGTTGATACGGGAGCCAACGTCCTGACTTTC. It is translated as CSVDTGANVLTF. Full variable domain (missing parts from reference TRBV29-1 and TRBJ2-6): SAVISQKPSRDICQRGTSLTIQCQVDSQVTMMFWYRQQPGQSLTLIATANQGSEATYESGFVIDKFPISRPNLTFSTLTVSNMSPEDSSIYLCSVDTGANVLTFGAGSRLTVL.

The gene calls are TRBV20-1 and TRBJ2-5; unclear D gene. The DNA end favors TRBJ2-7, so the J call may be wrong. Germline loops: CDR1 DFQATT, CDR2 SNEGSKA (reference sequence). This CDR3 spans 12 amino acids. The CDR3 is CSARQRWDEQYF. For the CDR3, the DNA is TGCAGTGCTAGGCAGAGATGGGACGAGCAGTACTTC.

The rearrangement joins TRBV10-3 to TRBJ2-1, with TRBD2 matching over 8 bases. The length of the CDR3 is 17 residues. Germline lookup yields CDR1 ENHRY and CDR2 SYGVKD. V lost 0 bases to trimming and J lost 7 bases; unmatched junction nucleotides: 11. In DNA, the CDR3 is TGTGCCATCAGTGAGTCCAGATCCCGGGAGGGTGAGAATGAGCAGTTCTTC. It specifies CAISESRSREGENEQFF.

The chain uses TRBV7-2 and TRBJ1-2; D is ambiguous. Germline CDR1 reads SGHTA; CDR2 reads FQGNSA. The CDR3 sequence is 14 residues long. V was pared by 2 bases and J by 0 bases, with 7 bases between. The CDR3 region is CASSLKVSNYGYTF. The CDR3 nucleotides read TGTGCCAGCAGCTTAAAGGTGTCTAACTATGGCTACACCTTC.